The clone carrying this T cell receptor beta chain was observed a few times. Germline CDR1 is SGHRS and CDR2 is YFSETQ. The CDR3 covers 19 residues. J lost 3 bases, V lost 7 bases, and 21 bases had no gene match. The data were obtained in a study of blood T cell repertoires in COVID-19. Study-wide background: T cells, B-cell-depleted T cells, or PBMCs provided the cDNA or gDNA that served as material.

In the source study's methods: Counts of nucleated cells, estimated from reference gene primer amplification, were obtained. Repertoires were generated with immunoSEQ multiplex PCR, while TCRdb's copy carries only in-frame clones and drops some. The V and J calls and clone size are taken from that table; D and trimming were inferred from the DNA. This table holds a few hundred thousand clones, 70% to 90% found once. J is TRBJ2-3 and V is TRBV5-1; the match to TRBD2 covers 9 bases. The sequence derives from a middle-aged woman with acute COVID-19. Sequencing used PBMCs or T cells enriched from blood (not recorded which). The DNA of the CDR3 is TGCGCCAGCGGACTTTATGGTAGCGGGAGCTGGAGTGGGACAGATACGCAGTATTTT. Amino acids: CASGLYGSGSWSGTDTQYF.